The present T cell receptor (beta chain) was sequenced within a study of graft-versus-host responses after intestinal transplantation. Overall study context: Recipients uniformly received anti-thymocyte globulin induction, followed by tacrolimus and steroids for approximately 3 years.

Study findings and constraints: Researchers found peak circulating GvH clone levels linked to early post-transplant HvG declines. Individuals who had graft-donor T cell macrochimerism had allografts that showed high graft-versus-host to host-versus-graft clonal ratios. Recipient marrow showed GvH clones, some seen first in ileum or blood.

On this clone: What it binds is unknown.

Method: immunoSEQ multiplex PCR; TCRdb's copy keeps in-frame clones and lacks some. Here the sample spans about 25,000 clones, approximately 94% being singletons. The specimen was PBMCs, collected 156 days after intestinal transplant. The sequence derives from a human patient who received an intestinal transplant, so some T cells may come from the graft donor.

The CDR3 is CASQDRPNEKLFF. The DNA for the CDR3 is TGTGCCAGTCAGGACAGGCCTAATGAAAAACTGTTTTTT. The gene calls are TRBV4-2 and TRBJ1-4; 7 bases align to TRBD1. The CDR3 contains 13 residues. Looked up from germline, CDR1 is LGHNA and CDR2 is YNFKEQ. Trimming at V came to 9 bases and at J to 3 bases, leaving 4 bases not matched to a gene.